Presented here are 5 T cell receptor beta chains from one specimen sequenced in a study of blood T cell repertoires in COVID-19. Using immunoSEQ multiplex PCR, the repertoire was profiled, and TCRdb retains in-frame clones only, with some absent. This sample yields 140,000 to 150,000 clones, of which 80% to 90% are seen a single time; 1.7% belongs to the top ten. Sequencing was performed on peripheral blood. These receptors all stem from a woman in her forties or fifties with acute or convalescent COVID-19.

This sequence joins TRBV4-1 and TRBJ1-4; 7 nucleotides match TRBD1. Germline loops: CDR1 MGHRA, CDR2 YSYEKL. Trimming cost V 0 bases and J 3 bases; bases outside gene matches: 4. There are 16 residues in the CDR3. This CDR3 is CASSQDRGTANEKLFF. CDR3 DNA: TGCGCCAGCAGCCAAGATCGCGGGACAGCTAATGAAAAACTGTTTTTT.

The chain employs TRBV5-4 and TRBJ2-4, with D perhaps matching TRBD2 (6 bases). The CDR3 is made up of 17 amino acids. The germline V gene encodes CDR1 SGHNT and CDR2 YYREEE (reference sequence). V shed 2 bases and J shed 0 bases, with 15 bases lying between them. The CDR3 bases are TGTGCCAGCAGCTTTGAGGGAGCGGGCCTAGCCAAAAACATTCAGTACTTC. Encoded protein: CASSFEGAGLAKNIQYF.

This clone was seen only once. The chain is built from TRBV12-3 or TRBV12-4 and TRBJ2-1; D possibly corresponds to TRBD1 (6 bases). The V gene lost 5 bases and the J gene lost 9 bases, with 11 bases spanning the gap. The CDR3 is 12 residues long. CDR3 DNA: TGTGCCAGCAGTATAGAAGGGGGTGAGCAGTTCTTC. This gives the protein CASSIEGGEQFF.

The chain couples TRBV12-3 or TRBV12-4 to TRBJ2-7; 10 bases are shared with TRBD2. CDR3 length: 13 amino acids. With 10 bases clipped from V and 5 bases from J, the junction kept 8 bases outside the gene matches. CDR3 sequence (DNA): TGTGCCACCTCCCTAGCGGGGGTACACGAGCAGTACTTC. Translation: CATSLAGVHEQYF.

V and J are TRBV9 and TRBJ2-1, with 8 positions matching TRBD2. V was clipped by 0 bases and J by 9 bases; unmatched bases: 11. The CDR3 totals 16 residues. Germline lookup yields CDR1 SGDLS and CDR2 YYNGEE. Here the CDR3 reads CASSVAPGGIRSEQFF. CDR3 DNA sequence: TGTGCCAGCAGCGTAGCTCCGGGAGGGATTAGAAGTGAGCAGTTCTTC.